This is a list of T cell receptor beta chains from one sample in a study of response to subunit inactivated influenza vaccine. MiXCR, applied by TCRdb to the RT-PCR reads, yields one record per CDR3 protein. The sample carries 150,000 or so distinct CDR3 sequences, 9.5% to 13% recorded once. The sequenced sample was non-naive T cells sorted from PBMCs, obtained 35 to 45 days after vaccination. The receptors come from a man between 45 and 60 years old who received an inactivated influenza vaccine. CDR3s include the opening cysteine and the closing phenylalanine or tryptophan. D genes are given only for firm matches. Not every row has a clone size; where given, it reads once, few, many or a size class.

TRBD1	TRBV5-1	TRBJ2-1	-	TGCGCCAGCAGCCCCACAGGGGCCCTCTCCTACAATGAGCAGTTCTTC	CASSPTGALSYNEQFF
TRBD2	TRBV7-9	TRBJ2-3	few	TGTGCCAGCAGCTTAGCCCGGACTAGCCCAGATACGCAGTATTTT	CASSLARTSPDTQYF
TRBD1	TRBV7-6	TRBJ2-7	few	TGTGCCAGCAGCCGCTACAGGGGAATGGTCTACGAGCAGTACTTC	CASSRYRGMVYEQYF
-	TRBV5-1	TRBJ1-1	many	TGCGCCAGCAGCCTAGACCCGGTCGGGGGCACTGAAGCTTTCTTT	CASSLDPVGGTEAFF
TRBD1	TRBV7-2	TRBJ1-2	few	TGTGCCAGCAGCTTAGCCCAGGGGGCGCTTGTCTATGGCTACACCTTC	CASSLAQGALVYGYTF
TRBD1	TRBV11-1	TRBJ2-5	-	TGTGCCAGCAGCTCCAACAGGGGACAAGAGACCCAGTACTTC	CASSSNRGQETQYF
TRBD2	TRBV20-1	TRBJ2-7	many	TGCAGTGCGACCGGGACTAGCGGATCCTACGAGCAGTACTTC	CSATGTSGSYEQYF
-	TRBV25-1	TRBJ1-3	-	TGTGCCAGCAGTGAATTGCGTAGGAACACCATATATTTT	CASSELRRNTIYF
-	TRBV6-1	TRBJ1-5	-	TGTGCCAGCGTCCAGACTAGCAATCAGCCCCAGCATTTT	CASVQTSNQPQHF
-	TRBV25-1	TRBJ2-2	-	TGTGCCAGCAGTGAGTCTCGGGGACCCACCGGGGAGCTGTTTTTT	CASSESRGPTGELFF
TRBD1	TRBV29-1	TRBJ2-2	many	TGCAGCGTTGCCCGGACAGGGGGCGTCGGAAACACCGGGGAGCTGTTTTTT	CSVARTGGVGNTGELFF
-	TRBV7-2	TRBJ2-7	-	TGTGCCAGCAGCCTCGGACAAAACACCTACGAGCAGTACTTC	CASSLGQNTYEQYF
TRBD2	TRBV20-1	TRBJ2-3	-	TGCAGTGCTAGTGAGGCGACACTAGCGGATTACACAGATACGCAGTATTTT	CSASEATLADYTDTQYF
TRBD1	TRBV5-1	TRBJ1-2	few	TGCGCCAGCAGCTGGGGACAGGGAGTCTGGGGCTACACCTTC	CASSWGQGVWGYTF
-	TRBV11-1	TRBJ2-7	-	TGTGCCAGCAGCTCCACCGGGACCGTGCCTTACGAGCAGTACTTC	CASSSTGTVPYEQYF
-	TRBV20-1	TRBJ2-5	-	TGCAGTGCCAGACAGTGGACACAAGAGACCCAGTACTTC	CSARQWTQETQYF
TRBD1	TRBV20-1	TRBJ2-7	many	TGCAGTGTGGACAGGGACCTCCCCTACGAGCAGTACTTC	CSVDRDLPYEQYF
-	TRBV7-8	TRBJ2-7	-	TGTGCCAGCAGCTTAGCTGTCCGGTCTGACTACGAGCAGTACTTC	CASSLAVRSDYEQYF
-	TRBV20-1	TRBJ2-1	-	TGCAGTGCCCTCTTTGGCCCCAATGAGCAGTTCTTC	CSALFGPNEQFF
-	TRBV6-1	TRBJ1-1	few	TGTGCCAGCAGTCAATTCTACCAACCGCTGGAAGCTTTCTTT	CASSQFYQPLEAFF
-	TRBV12-3/TRBV12-4	TRBJ2-7	few	TGTGCCAGCAGTGACGACAGGTACGAGCAGTACTTC	CASSDDRYEQYF
TRBD2	TRBV7-9	TRBJ2-1	many	TGTGCCAGCAGCCCCTATAGCGGGCTCTACAATGAGCAGTTCTTC	CASSPYSGLYNEQFF